This T cell receptor (beta chain) is from a study of early T cells in non-severe SARS-CoV-2 infection. The CDR3 is 15 residues long. J gave up 3 bases and V 4 bases, and 7 bases lay outside the gene matches. The germline CDR1 and CDR2 sequences are SGHRS and YFSETQ. About this clonotype: Its antigen is unidentified.

Overall study results and limits: There was a bias toward anti-spike CD8 responses in VDJdb matching, which missed private and CD4 specificities.

MiXCR, run by TCRdb on the 5' RACE reads, gives a single entry per CDR3 protein. The sample lists about 98,000 distinct CDR3 sequences, about 11% occurring once. The sequenced sample was whole blood. The chain combines TRBV5-1 with TRBJ2-1, with 7 positions matching TRBD1. This clonotype was obtained from an adult who was a healthcare worker with PCR-confirmed SARS-CoV-2 infection or an uninfected control (not recorded which). CDR3 sequence reads: CASSADRVYYNEQFF. Here the CDR3 DNA reads TGCGCCAGCAGCGCCGACAGGGTCTACTACAATGAGCAGTTCTTC.